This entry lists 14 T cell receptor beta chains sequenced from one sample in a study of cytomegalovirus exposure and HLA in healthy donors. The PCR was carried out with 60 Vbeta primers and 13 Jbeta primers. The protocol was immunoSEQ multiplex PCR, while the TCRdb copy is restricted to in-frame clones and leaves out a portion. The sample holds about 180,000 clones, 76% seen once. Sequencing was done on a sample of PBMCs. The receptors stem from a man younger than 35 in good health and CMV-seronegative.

CDR3 region: CASSLSRRGTEAFF. CDR3 bases: TGTGCCAGCAGTTTATCGAGGAGGGGCACTGAAGCTTTCTTT. The rearrangement uses TRBV27 and TRBJ1-1; tentative D call: TRBD1 (5 bases). Trimming stripped 0 bases from V and 4 bases from J, with 9 bases between. The germline V gene encodes CDR1 MNHEY and CDR2 SMNVEV (reference sequence). The CDR3 has 14 amino acids.

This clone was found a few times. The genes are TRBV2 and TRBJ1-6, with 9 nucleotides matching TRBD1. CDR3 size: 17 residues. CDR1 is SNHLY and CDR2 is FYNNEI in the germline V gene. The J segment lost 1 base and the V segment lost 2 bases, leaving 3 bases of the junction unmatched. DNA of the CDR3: TGTGCCAGCAGTGAATACGACAGGGGGTCCTATAATTCACCCCTCCACTTT. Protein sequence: CASSEYDRGSYNSPLHF.

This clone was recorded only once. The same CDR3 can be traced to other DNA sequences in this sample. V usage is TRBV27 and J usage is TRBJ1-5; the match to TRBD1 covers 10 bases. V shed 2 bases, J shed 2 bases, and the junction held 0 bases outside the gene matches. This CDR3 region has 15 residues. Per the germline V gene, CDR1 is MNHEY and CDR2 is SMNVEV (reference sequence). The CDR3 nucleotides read TGTGCCAGCAGTTTAGGGACAGGGGGCAATCAGCCCCAGCATTTT. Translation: CASSLGTGGNQPQHF.

CDR3 sequence (DNA): TGTGCCAGCAGCTTGTGGGGGCAGAACCAGTTCTTC. Its translation is CASSLWGQNQFF. The rearrangement uses TRBV5-6 and TRBJ2-1; maybe TRBD1 (6 bases). The ends were cut back, 1 base at V and 13 bases at J, with 12 bases in the middle. Germline loops: CDR1 SGHDT, CDR2 YYEEEE. The CDR3 is 12 residues long.

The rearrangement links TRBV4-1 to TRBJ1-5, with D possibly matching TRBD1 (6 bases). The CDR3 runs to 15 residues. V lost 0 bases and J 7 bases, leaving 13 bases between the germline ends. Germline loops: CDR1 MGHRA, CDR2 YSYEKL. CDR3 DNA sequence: TGCGCCAGCAGCCAAGAAGGGAGGGGGGCCCAGCCCCAGCATTTT. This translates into CASSQEGRGAQPQHF.

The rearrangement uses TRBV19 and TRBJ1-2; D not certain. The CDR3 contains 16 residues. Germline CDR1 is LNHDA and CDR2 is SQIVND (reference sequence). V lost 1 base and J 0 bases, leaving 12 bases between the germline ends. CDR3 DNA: TGTGCCAGTAGTATAGTCGGGAGAGGGACTAACTATGGCTACACCTTC. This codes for CASSIVGRGTNYGYTF.

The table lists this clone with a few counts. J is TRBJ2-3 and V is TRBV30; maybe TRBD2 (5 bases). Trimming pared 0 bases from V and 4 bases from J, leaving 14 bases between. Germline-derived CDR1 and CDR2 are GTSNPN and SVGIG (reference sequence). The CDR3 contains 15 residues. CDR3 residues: CAWSVTHTGADTQYF. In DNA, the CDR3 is TGTGCCTGGAGTGTGACCCATACCGGGGCAGATACGCAGTATTTT.

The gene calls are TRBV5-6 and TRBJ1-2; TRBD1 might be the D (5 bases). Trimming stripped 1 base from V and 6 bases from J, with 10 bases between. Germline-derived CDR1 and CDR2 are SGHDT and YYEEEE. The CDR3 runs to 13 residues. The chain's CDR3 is CASSLNRKDGYTF. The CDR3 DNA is TGTGCCAGCAGCTTGAACAGGAAAGATGGCTACACCTTC.

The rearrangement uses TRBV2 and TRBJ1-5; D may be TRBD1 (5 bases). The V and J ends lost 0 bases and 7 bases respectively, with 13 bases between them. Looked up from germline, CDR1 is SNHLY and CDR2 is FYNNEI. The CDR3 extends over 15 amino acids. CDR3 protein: CASSEALRGLQPQHF. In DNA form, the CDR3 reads TGTGCCAGCAGTGAAGCGCTAAGGGGATTACAGCCCCAGCATTTT.

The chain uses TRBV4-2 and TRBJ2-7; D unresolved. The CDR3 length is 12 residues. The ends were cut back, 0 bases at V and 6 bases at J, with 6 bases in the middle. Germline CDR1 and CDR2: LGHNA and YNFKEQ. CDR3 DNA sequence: TGTGCCAGCAGCCAAGAAAGAGGCGAGCAGTACTTC. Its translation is CASSQERGEQYF.

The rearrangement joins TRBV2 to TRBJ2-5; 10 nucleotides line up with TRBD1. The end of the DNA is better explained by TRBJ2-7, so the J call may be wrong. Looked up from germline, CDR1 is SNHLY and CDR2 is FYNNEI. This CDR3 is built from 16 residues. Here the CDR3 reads CASSLGPGQGHYEQYF. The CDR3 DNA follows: TGTGCCAGCAGCTTGGGGCCGGGACAGGGGCACTACGAGCAGTACTTC.

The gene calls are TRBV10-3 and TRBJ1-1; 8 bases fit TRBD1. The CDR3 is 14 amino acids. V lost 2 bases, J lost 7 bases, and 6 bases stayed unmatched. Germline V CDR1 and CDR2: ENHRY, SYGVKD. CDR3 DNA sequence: TGTGCCATCAGTGAGGGGACAGGATTTTTTGAAGCTTTCTTT. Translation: CAISEGTGFFEAFF.

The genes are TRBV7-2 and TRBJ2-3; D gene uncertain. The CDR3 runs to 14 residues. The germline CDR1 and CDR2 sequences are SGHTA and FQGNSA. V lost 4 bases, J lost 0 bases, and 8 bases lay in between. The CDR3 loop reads CASSSSASTDTQYF. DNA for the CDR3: TGTGCCAGCAGCTCTTCCGCGAGCACAGATACGCAGTATTTT.

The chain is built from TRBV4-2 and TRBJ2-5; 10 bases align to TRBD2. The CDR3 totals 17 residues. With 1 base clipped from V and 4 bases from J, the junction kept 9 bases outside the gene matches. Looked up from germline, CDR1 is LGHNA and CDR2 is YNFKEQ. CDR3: CASSQASGGALGETQYF. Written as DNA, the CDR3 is TGTGCCAGCAGCCAAGCGAGCGGGGGGGCCCTTGGAGAGACCCAGTACTTC.